This section outlines one TCR beta chain sequence together with its context. The antigen remains unidentified. The data belong to a study of PD-1 blockade in classical Hodgkin lymphoma. Every patient was affected by relapse after autologous stem cell transplantation, while exposure to brentuximab vedotin was not uniform. Complete response, partial response or progressive disease made up the best responses. There are 15 residues in the CDR3. Points from the study as a whole: Those achieving complete response showed baseline diversity like newly diagnosed patients.

Profiled with immunoSEQ multiplex PCR; TCRdb holds only in-frame clones, not every one. The table lists about 24,000 clones, 69% of them singletons. This chain uses TRBV21-1 with TRBJ1-6. TRBV21-1 is described as a pseudogene. The material was peripheral blood mononuclear cells (PBMCs), obtained at baseline. This sequence was found in a human donor with classical Hodgkin lymphoma. The CDR3 region has the DNA TGTGCCAGCAGCAAAGTCGGGGGATCTGATTCACCCCTCCACTTT. As protein: CASSKVGGSDSPLHF.